The 25 T cell receptor beta chains presented below share a single source sample, sequenced in a study of neurological immune-mediated disorders. TCRdb independently ran MiXCR on the 5' RACE reads; one entry per CDR3 protein. The data hold about 46,000 distinct CDR3 sequences, with under 2% observed a single time. The sample taken for sequencing was PBMCs. These receptors all come from a woman aged 35 to 49 with multiple sclerosis.

There are many counts of this clonotype. The CDR3 reads CSARADRAAFF. In DNA, the CDR3 is TGCAGTGCTAGAGCCGACAGGGCGGCTTTCTTT. The chain carries TRBV20-1 and TRBJ1-1; 7 bases line up with TRBD1. This CDR3 is built from 11 residues. Per the germline V gene, CDR1 is DFQATT and CDR2 is SNEGSKA (reference sequence). V was pared by 1 base and J by 11 bases, with 4 bases of the junction left unmatched.

This clonotype showed up many times. V usage is TRBV5-5 and J usage is TRBJ2-7; D uncertain. This CDR3 region has 16 residues. Germline CDR1 is SGHKS and CDR2 is YYEKEE (reference sequence). The V gene lost 3 bases and the J gene lost 2 bases, with 18 bases spanning the gap. CDR3 sequence (DNA): TGTGCCAGCAGCTCAACATCGCTTGGACCGACCTACGAGCAGTACTTC. This translates into CASSSTSLGPTYEQYF.

This clonotype was observed many times. The V call is TRBV12-3 or TRBV12-4, the J call TRBJ1-3; 8 bases fit TRBD1. After removal of 11 bases from V and 0 bases from J, the junction contained 3 bases not matched to a gene. CDR3 length: 13 residues. The CDR3, as DNA: TGTGCCGGACAGGGCAACTCTGGAAACACCATATATTTT. Translating gives CAGQGNSGNTIYF.

This clonotype was found many times. This chain connects TRBV7-6 to TRBJ2-3; no reliable D call. The germline V and J ends were trimmed by 5 bases and 3 bases, with 12 bases remaining between them. CDR3 length: 14 amino acids. Germline CDR1 and CDR2: SGHVS and FNYEAQ. The CDR3 bases are TGTGCCAGCAGCCCTCGACCCAGGACAGATACGCAGTATTTT. The encoded protein is CASSPRPRTDTQYF.

This clonotype was recorded at least ten times. The CDR3 nucleotides read TGTGCCAGCAGCTCCCCTCCAGATACGCAGTATTTT. Amino acid sequence: CASSSPPDTQYF. This chain links TRBV7-9 with TRBJ2-3; the D is unclear. CDR1 SEHNR and CDR2 FQNEAQ come from the germline V gene (reference sequence). The CDR3 covers 12 residues. V gave up 4 bases and J gave up 4 bases, with 6 bases separating them.

The rearrangement uses TRBV6-2 or TRBV6-3 and TRBJ2-2; D is perhaps TRBD2 (6 bases). Deletions cut 4 bases from V and 6 bases from J, with 24 bases between. Germline CDR1 is MNHEY and CDR2 is SVGEGT. The CDR3 spans 18 residues. The CDR3 DNA sequence: TGTGCCAGCAGTTCTGAGAGCCAGGCGGGGAATAGGGCCGGGGAGCTGTTTTTT. Amino acid sequence: CASSSESQAGNRAGELFF.

There are many counts of this clonotype. The chain recombines TRBV14 with TRBJ2-1; D is uncertain. V lost 5 bases and J 7 bases, leaving 9 bases between the germline ends. The germline gives CDR1 SGHDN, CDR2 FVKESK. There are 12 residues in the CDR3. CDR3 sequence: CASSLIGNEQFF. CDR3 sequence (DNA): TGTGCCAGCAGCTTAATAGGGAATGAGCAGTTCTTC.

This clonotype was picked up many times. The chain uses TRBV7-9 and TRBJ2-2; either TRBD1 or TRBD2 may fit D (5 bases each). CDR1 is SEHNR and CDR2 is FQNEAQ in the germline V gene (reference sequence). This CDR3 contains 15 residues. V lost 5 bases and J 3 bases, leaving 13 bases between the germline ends. The CDR3 DNA reads as TGTGCCAGCAGCCGAACCGGGACGGACACCGGGGAGCTGTTTTTT. It translates to CASSRTGTDTGELFF.

This clonotype was seen many times. J is TRBJ1-1 and V is TRBV9, with a tentative D call TRBD1 (6 bases). Germline loops: CDR1 SGDLS, CDR2 YYNGEE. V lost 0 bases to trimming and J lost 2 bases, with 11 bases between them. This CDR3 spans 15 amino acids. The CDR3 here is CASSVEQGGNTEAFF. Written as DNA, the CDR3 is TGTGCCAGCAGCGTAGAACAGGGAGGTAACACTGAAGCTTTCTTT.

Many counts were recorded for this clonotype. This chain uses TRBV29-1 with TRBJ2-1; TRBD2 agrees at 14 bases. V gave up 6 bases and J gave up 4 bases; unmatched junction bases: 2. The CDR3 runs 14 residues. Germline V lookup: CDR1 SQVTM, CDR2 ANQGSEA. CDR3 sequence reads: CSVGLAGVYNEQFF. The CDR3 region has the DNA TGCAGCGTGGGACTAGCGGGGGTATACAATGAGCAGTTCTTC.

This clonotype was detected many times. The rearrangement joins TRBV5-1 to TRBJ2-7, with a tentative D call TRBD1 (6 bases). Germline lookup yields CDR1 SGHRS and CDR2 YFSETQ. V lost 4 bases and J lost 3, with 20 bases in between. CDR3 size: 16 residues. The CDR3: CASSLPGQPKFYEQYF. DNA of the CDR3: TGCGCCAGCAGCCTACCGGGACAACCGAAATTCTACGAGCAGTACTTC. The full variable domain, rest sourced from reference TRBV5-1 and TRBJ2-7, is KAGVTQTPRYLIKTRGQQVTLSCSPISGHRSVSWYQQTPGQGLQFLFEYFSETQRNKGNFPGRFSGRQFSNSRSEMNVSTLELGDSALYLCASSLPGQPKFYEQYFGPGTRLTVT.

The V gene is TRBV7-6, the J gene TRBJ2-1; no reliable D call. The CDR3 is 14 residues long. The germline gives CDR1 SGHVS, CDR2 FNYEAQ. V shed 1 base and J shed 3 bases, with 7 bases lying between them. The CDR3 reads CASSLGSGYNEQFF. The CDR3 DNA sequence: TGTGCCAGCAGCTTAGGGTCCGGCTACAATGAGCAGTTCTTC.

V is TRBV20-1 and J is TRBJ2-3, with 7 nucleotides matching TRBD1. Trimming removed 5 bases from V and 3 bases from J; junction bases left unmatched: 8. The CDR3 contains 14 residues. Germline-derived CDR1 and CDR2 are DFQATT and SNEGSKA (reference sequence). The CDR3 DNA is TGCAGTGCTTTAGACAGGGAAAGAACAGATACGCAGTATTTT. Protein: CSALDRERTDTQYF.

This clonotype was seen repeatedly, ten times or more. V and J are TRBV20-1 and TRBJ2-1; no clear D. CDR3 length: 13 amino acids. The germline V gene has CDR1 DFQATT and CDR2 SNEGSKA (reference sequence). Trimming stripped 5 bases from V and 1 base from J, with 9 bases between. This CDR3 is CSARLDSYNEQFF. DNA of the CDR3: TGCAGTGCTCGCCTCGATTCCTACAATGAGCAGTTCTTC.

V is TRBV7-2 and J is TRBJ1-2; the D is unclear. The V and J ends lost 2 bases and 8 bases respectively, with 9 bases between them. The CDR3 runs to 12 residues. Germline CDR1 is SGHTA and CDR2 is FQGNSA. The CDR3 DNA is TGTGCCAGCAGCTTAATTAGAGGGGGCTACACCTTC. The encoded protein is CASSLIRGGYTF. The variable domain in full, completed from reference TRBV7-2 and TRBJ1-2, reads GAGVSQSPSNKVTEKGKDVELRCDPISGHTALYWYRQSLGQGLEFLIYFQGNSAPDKSGLPSDRFSAERTGGSVSTLTIQRTQQEDSAVYLCASSLIRGGYTFGSGTRLTVV.

This clonotype showed up many times. This chain uses TRBV12-3 or TRBV12-4 with TRBJ1-1; D ambiguous. This CDR3 comprises 12 residues. Trimming shortened V by 3 bases and J by 8 bases, and 10 bases separated the two germline ends. The CDR3 bases are TGTGCCAGCAGTTTGGTCGGGGTGGAAGCTTTCTTT. It translates to CASSLVGVEAFF.

This clonotype was recorded a few times. This sequence may be a read error, since a much larger clone differs from it by one base. This chain links TRBV2 with TRBJ1-1; D possibly corresponds to TRBD1 (6 bases). Germline CDR1 SNHLY, CDR2 FYNNEI. Trimming shortened V by 7 bases and J by 4 bases, and 16 bases separated the two germline ends. This CDR3 comprises 14 residues. CDR3 in DNA: TGTGCCAGCAAACCGGACAGTCAGGGCACTGAAGCTTTCTTT. Encoded protein: CASKPDSQGTEAFF.

This clonotype occurred many times. The chain couples TRBV5-5 to TRBJ2-3; no clear D gene. The CDR3 length is 14 residues. The V end was cut by 0 bases, the J end by 3 bases, with 8 bases between. Germline loops: CDR1 SGHKS, CDR2 YYEKEE (reference sequence). The CDR3 bases are TGTGCCAGCAGCTTGGCCATTGGTACAGATACGCAGTATTTT. Translated, it gives CASSLAIGTDTQYF.

This clonotype was seen at least ten times. The chain recombines TRBV12-3 or TRBV12-4 with TRBJ2-2, with 7 bases lining up with TRBD1. J gave up 5 bases and V 7 bases, and 4 bases lay outside the gene matches. The CDR3 totals 13 residues. The CDR3 here is CASTQGVTGELFF. DNA for the CDR3: TGTGCCAGCACCCAGGGGGTTACCGGGGAGCTGTTTTTT.

This clonotype was seen many times. The rearrangement links TRBV27 to TRBJ1-4; unclear D gene. Between the trimmed V and J ends, which lost 8 bases and 6 bases, there was a span of 16 bases. The CDR3 is 14 amino acids. Germline V gene lookup returns CDR1 MNHEY and CDR2 SMNVEV (reference sequence). CDR3 loop: CASRNPWRDEKLFF. CDR3 coding DNA: TGTGCCAGCCGCAACCCCTGGAGAGATGAAAAACTGTTTTTT.

This clonotype was counted many times. The V gene is TRBV12-3 or TRBV12-4, the J gene TRBJ1-1; tentatively, D is TRBD1 (5 bases). The V and J ends lost 6 bases and 3 bases respectively, with 17 bases between them. The CDR3 is made up of 15 amino acids. CDR3 sequence (DNA): TGTGCCAGCAGCACTAACACGGGGGTTCACACTGAAGCTTTCTTT. Translating it yields CASSTNTGVHTEAFF.

In its sample, this clonotype was seen many times. The chain links TRBV29-1 to TRBJ1-6, with no clear D. This CDR3 is 13 amino acids long. In germline, CDR1 is SQVTM, CDR2 ANQGSEA. Trimming stripped 4 bases from V and 7 bases from J, with 11 bases between. CDR3 in DNA: TGCAGCGTTGCAAGGGATCTGAATTCACCCCTCCACTTT. Protein: CSVARDLNSPLHF.

Many counts were recorded for this clonotype. The chain employs TRBV12-3 or TRBV12-4 and TRBJ1-1; unclear D gene. With 5 bases removed from V and 3 bases from J, the gap between germline ends came to 10 bases. This CDR3 has 13 residues. Written as DNA, the CDR3 is TGTGCCAGCAGTCTAGACCGGTACACTGAAGCTTTCTTT. Translating it yields CASSLDRYTEAFF.

Many counts were recorded for this clonotype. The chain recombines TRBV5-1 with TRBJ1-2, with a tentative D call TRBD1 (6 bases). The CDR3 has 14 amino acids. V gave up 6 bases and J gave up 6 bases, with 18 bases separating them. Germline values: CDR1 SGHRS, CDR2 YFSETQ. The CDR3 nucleotides are TGCGCCAGCATGTCAGGGGAAGGAAGGCATGGCTACACCTTC. Its protein product is CASMSGEGRHGYTF.

This clonotype has ten or more counts. This chain connects TRBV9 to TRBJ2-2; unclear D gene. Trimming removed 4 bases at V and 0 bases at J, with 7 bases between. Germline lookup yields CDR1 SGDLS and CDR2 YYNGEE. This CDR3 spans 14 amino acids. The CDR3 DNA sequence: TGTGCCAGCAGCTCTGGTCCGAACACCGGGGAGCTGTTTTTT. Its translation is CASSSGPNTGELFF.